Listed here is a single T cell receptor (beta chain). The antigen is unknown. Per the germline V gene, CDR1 is MDHEN and CDR2 is SYDVKM. V shed 4 bases, J shed 8 bases, and the junction held 8 bases outside the gene matches. This CDR3 has 16 amino acids. The sample belongs to a study of shared clonotypes between healthy human individuals. Libraries were prepared by immunoSEQ multiplex PCR; TCRdb keeps only in-frame clonotypes and omits some of them. The table lists around 690,000 clones, about nine tenths of them singletons. General study points: Sequencing depth was a factor that was expected to affect clonotype sharing among donors.

Each CD8 memory set brought CD45RO+ cells together with CCR7-negative CD45RA+ TemRA cells. This sequence was found in a man aged 18 to 29 in good health. Some clones in this sample may be carry-over from other donors' samples. Material: memory CD8+ T cells from PBMCs. Subset in this sample: CD45RO+ cells pooled with CCR7-negative TemRA cells. The chain joins TRBV28 to TRBJ2-1; 13 positions match TRBD2. CDR3 nucleotides: TGTGCCAGCAGTTCTCTGACTAGCGGGAGGTTAGATGAGCAGTTCTTC. This translates into CASSSLTSGRLDEQFF. The full variable domain, completed using reference TRBV28 and TRBJ2-1, is DVKVTQSSRYLVKRTGEKVFLECVQDMDHENMFWYRQDPGLGLRLIYFSYDVKMKEKGDIPEGYSVSREKKERFSLILESASTNQTSMYLCASSSLTSGRLDEQFFGPGTRLTVL.